This T cell receptor beta chain was observed in a study of T cell responses to AZD1222 COVID-19 vaccine. This clone has only a few counts. Trimming removed 7 bases at V and 7 bases at J, with 17 bases between. Germline-derived CDR1 and CDR2 are SGDLS and YYNGEE. The CDR3 extends over 14 amino acids. Method: immunoSEQ multiplex PCR; TCRdb's copy keeps in-frame clones and lacks some. The table records around 140,000 clones, around 93% of them present only once. This receptor was identified in an adult who received the AZD1222 COVID-19 vaccine. Sequences were derived from peripheral blood, sampled 28 days after the second AZD1222 dose. This chain connects TRBV9 to TRBJ2-2, with D unresolved. CDR3 bases: TGTGCCAGCCGCGACCAACTTGGCGGCGGGGAGCTGTTTTTT. It encodes CASRDQLGGGELFF.